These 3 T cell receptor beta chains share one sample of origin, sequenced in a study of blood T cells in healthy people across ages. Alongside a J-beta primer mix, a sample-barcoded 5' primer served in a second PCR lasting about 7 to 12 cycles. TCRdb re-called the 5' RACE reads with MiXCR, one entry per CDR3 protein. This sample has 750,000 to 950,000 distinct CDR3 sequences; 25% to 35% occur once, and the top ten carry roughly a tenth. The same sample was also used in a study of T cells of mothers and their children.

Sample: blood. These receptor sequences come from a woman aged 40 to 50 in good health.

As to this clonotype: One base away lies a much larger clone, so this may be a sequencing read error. The CDR3 DNA follows: TGTGCCAGCAGCCAAGACTCCCGTTTTCATGAGCAGTACTTC. It codes for CASSQDSRFHEQYF. The chain uses TRBV14 and TRBJ2-7; no firm D call. CDR3 length: 14 residues. Between the trimmed V and J ends, which lost 0 bases and 7 bases, there was a span of 13 bases. Germline assignment: CDR1 SGHDN and CDR2 FVKESK.

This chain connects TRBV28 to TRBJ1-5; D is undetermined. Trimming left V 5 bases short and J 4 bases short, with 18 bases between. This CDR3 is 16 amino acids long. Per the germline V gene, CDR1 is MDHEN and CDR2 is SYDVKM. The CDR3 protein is CASSPSPRGLNQPQHF. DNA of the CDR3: TGTGCCAGCAGTCCCTCCCCTCGGGGATTGAATCAGCCCCAGCATTTT.

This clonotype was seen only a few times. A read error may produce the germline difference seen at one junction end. The CDR3: CASSLGGTGGNTTYF. The CDR3 DNA follows: TGTGCCAGCAGCTTAGGCGGGACAGGGGGCAACACCACATATTTT. This sequence joins TRBV7-2 and TRBJ1-3, with 12 bases matching TRBD1. The CDR3 loop spans 15 amino acids. The germline gives CDR1 SGHTA, CDR2 FQGNSA.